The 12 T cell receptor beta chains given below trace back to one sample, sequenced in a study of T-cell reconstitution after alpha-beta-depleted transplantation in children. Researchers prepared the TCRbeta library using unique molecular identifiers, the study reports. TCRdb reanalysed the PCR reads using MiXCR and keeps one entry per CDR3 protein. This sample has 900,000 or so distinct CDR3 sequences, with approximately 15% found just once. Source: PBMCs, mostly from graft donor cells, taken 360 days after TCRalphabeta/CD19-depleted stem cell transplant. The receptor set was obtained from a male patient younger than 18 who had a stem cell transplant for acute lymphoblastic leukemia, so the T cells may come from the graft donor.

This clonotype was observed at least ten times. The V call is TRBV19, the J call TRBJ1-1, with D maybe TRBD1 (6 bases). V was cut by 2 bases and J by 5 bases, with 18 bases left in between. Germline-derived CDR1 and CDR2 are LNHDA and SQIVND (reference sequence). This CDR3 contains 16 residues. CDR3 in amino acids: CASSIRRTGSRTEAFF. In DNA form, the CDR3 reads TGTGCCAGTAGTATAAGGCGTACAGGGTCAAGGACTGAAGCTTTCTTT.

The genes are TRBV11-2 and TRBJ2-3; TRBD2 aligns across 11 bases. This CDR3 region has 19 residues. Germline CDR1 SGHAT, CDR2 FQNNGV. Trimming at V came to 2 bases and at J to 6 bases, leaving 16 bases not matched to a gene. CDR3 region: CASSLSWGLAGGWGDTQYF. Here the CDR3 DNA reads TGTGCCAGCAGCTTATCATGGGGGCTAGCGGGAGGTTGGGGGGATACGCAGTATTTT.

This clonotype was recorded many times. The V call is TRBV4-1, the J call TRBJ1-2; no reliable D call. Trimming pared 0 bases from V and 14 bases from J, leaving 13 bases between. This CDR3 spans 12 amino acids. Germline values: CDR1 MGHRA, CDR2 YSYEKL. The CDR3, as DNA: TGCGCCAGCAGCCAAGATTTTACGGTCCGGACCTTC. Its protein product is CASSQDFTVRTF.

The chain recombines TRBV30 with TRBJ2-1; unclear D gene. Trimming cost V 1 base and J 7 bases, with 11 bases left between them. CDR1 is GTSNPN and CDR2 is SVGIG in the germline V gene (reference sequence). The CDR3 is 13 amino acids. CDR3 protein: CAWSASIRNEQFF. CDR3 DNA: TGTGCCTGGAGTGCATCCATTCGAAATGAGCAGTTCTTC.

CDR3 residues: CASSLGYTSDEQFF. The CDR3 DNA sequence: TGTGCCAGCAGCTTAGGATATACTAGCGATGAGCAGTTCTTC. J is TRBJ2-1 and V is TRBV7-3; 7 positions match TRBD2. Germline CDR1 is SGHTA and CDR2 is FQGTGA. The CDR3 consists of 14 residues. Trimming cost V 2 bases and J 8 bases; bases outside gene matches: 6.

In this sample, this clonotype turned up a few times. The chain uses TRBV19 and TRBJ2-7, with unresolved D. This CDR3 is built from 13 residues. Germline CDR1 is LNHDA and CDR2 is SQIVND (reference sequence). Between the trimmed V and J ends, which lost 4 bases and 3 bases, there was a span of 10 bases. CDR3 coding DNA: TGTGCCAGTAGTACGGATGCTGACTACGAGCAGTACTTC. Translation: CASSTDADYEQYF.

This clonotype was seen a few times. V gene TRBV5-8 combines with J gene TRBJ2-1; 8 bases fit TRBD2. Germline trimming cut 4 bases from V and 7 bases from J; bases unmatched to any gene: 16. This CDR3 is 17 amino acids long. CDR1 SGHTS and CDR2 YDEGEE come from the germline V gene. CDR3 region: CASSVRGAGVYINEQFF. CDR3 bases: TGTGCCAGCAGCGTCAGGGGAGCGGGAGTATATATAAATGAGCAGTTCTTC.

CDR3 nucleotide sequence: TGCAGTGCTCGACAGGGGGCTGACGCGGGGGAGACCCAGTACTTC. Translated, it gives CSARQGADAGETQYF. The chain recombines TRBV20-1 with TRBJ2-5, with 10 bases identical to TRBD1. CDR1 and CDR2 from the germline V gene are DFQATT and SNEGSKA (reference sequence). The CDR3 length is 15 residues. V gave up 5 bases and J gave up 5 bases; unmatched junction bases: 11.

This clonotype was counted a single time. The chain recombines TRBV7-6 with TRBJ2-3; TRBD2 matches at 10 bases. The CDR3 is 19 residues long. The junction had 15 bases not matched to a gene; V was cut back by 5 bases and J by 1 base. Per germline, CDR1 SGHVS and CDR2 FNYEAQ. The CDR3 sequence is CASSPRAGLAGVRTDTQYF. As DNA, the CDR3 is TGTGCCAGCAGCCCCCGAGCGGGGCTAGCGGGAGTTCGCACAGATACGCAGTATTTT. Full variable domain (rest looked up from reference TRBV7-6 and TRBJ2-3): GAGVSQSPRYKVTKRGQDVALRCDPISGHVSLYWYRQALGQGPEFLTYFNYEAQQDKSGLPNDRFSAERPEGSISTLTIQRTEQRDSAMYRCASSPRAGLAGVRTDTQYFGPGTRLTVL.

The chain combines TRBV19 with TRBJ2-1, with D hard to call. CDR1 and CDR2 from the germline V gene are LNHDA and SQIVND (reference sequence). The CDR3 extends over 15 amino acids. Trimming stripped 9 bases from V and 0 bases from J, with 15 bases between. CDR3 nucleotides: TGTGCCAGCAGCTCAATAGCTAGCTCCTACAATGAGCAGTTCTTC. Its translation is CASSSIASSYNEQFF.

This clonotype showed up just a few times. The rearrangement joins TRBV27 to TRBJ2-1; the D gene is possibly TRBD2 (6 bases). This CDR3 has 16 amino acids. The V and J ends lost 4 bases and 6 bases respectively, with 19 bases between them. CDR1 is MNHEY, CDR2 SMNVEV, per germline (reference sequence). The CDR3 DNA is TGTGCCAGCAGTTACGCCGACTACCGGGGAGGCAATGAGCAGTTCTTC. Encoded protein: CASSYADYRGGNEQFF.

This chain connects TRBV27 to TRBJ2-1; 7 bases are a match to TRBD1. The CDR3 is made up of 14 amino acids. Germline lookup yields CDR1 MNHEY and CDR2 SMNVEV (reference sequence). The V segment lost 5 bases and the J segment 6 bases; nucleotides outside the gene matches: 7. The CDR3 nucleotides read TGTGCCAGCAGTCCAGGGGGACCACCCAATGAGCAGTTCTTC. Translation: CASSPGGPPNEQFF.